The 6 T cell receptor beta chains below come from one sample, sequenced in a study of T cells after somatic rescue of genetic block. Produced via immunoSEQ multiplex PCR; TCRdb's table is partial and in-frame only. The table has roughly 120,000 clones, 85% to 95% seen once. Sequenced input: peripheral blood mononuclear cells (PBMCs). These receptors all come from a woman aged 18-30 years.

The chain couples TRBV19 to TRBJ2-3; the D gene is possibly TRBD2 (6 bases). Trimming removed 5 bases at V and 2 bases at J, with 11 bases between. This CDR3 has 14 residues. The germline V gene encodes CDR1 LNHDA and CDR2 SQIVND (reference sequence). CDR3 in DNA: TGTGCCAGTAGTGCCGGGACTCACACAGATACGCAGTATTTT. This encodes CASSAGTHTDTQYF.

This rearrangement joins TRBV18 to TRBJ2-5; the D is unclear. The CDR3 is made up of 11 amino acids. Germline-derived CDR1 and CDR2 are KGHSH and LQKENI. The V end was cut by 5 bases, the J end by 3 bases, with 4 bases between. CDR3 in DNA: TGTGCCAGCTCAGAAAAAGAGACCCAGTACTTC. It encodes CASSEKETQYF.

The chain joins TRBV5-6 to TRBJ1-2; 7 bases match TRBD1. Looked up from germline, CDR1 is SGHDT and CDR2 is YYEEEE. The CDR3 sequence is 13 residues long. V trimming: 4 bases; J trimming: 6 bases; junction bases outside the gene matches: 6. The CDR3 spells CASSPQGDDGYTF. The CDR3 DNA sequence: TGTGCCAGCAGCCCCCAGGGGGATGATGGCTACACCTTC. Full variable domain (outside the CDR3, taken from reference TRBV5-6 and TRBJ1-2): DAGVTQSPTHLIKTRGQQVTLRCSPKSGHDTVSWYQQALGQGPQFIFQYYEEEERQRGNFPDRFSGHQFPNYSSELNVNALLLGDSALYLCASSPQGDDGYTFGSGTRLTVV.

The chain combines TRBV7-9 with TRBJ1-5; D is undetermined. The CDR3 sequence is 12 residues long. Trimming removed 2 bases from V and 4 bases from J, with 3 bases in between. Germline CDR1 SEHNR, CDR2 FQNEAQ (reference sequence). The CDR3 is CASSLKNQPQHF. The CDR3 nucleotides read TGTGCCAGCAGCTTAAAGAATCAGCCCCAGCATTTT.

The CDR3 spells CASNPSTSGGAYNEQFF. The CDR3 nucleotides are TGTGCCAGCAACCCCTCGACTAGCGGGGGGGCGTACAATGAGCAGTTCTTC. This chain links TRBV7-9 with TRBJ2-1; TRBD2 matches at 14 bases. The CDR3 sequence is 17 residues long. V shed 7 bases and J 4 bases; nucleotides not matched to a gene: 9. CDR1 is SEHNR, CDR2 FQNEAQ, per germline (reference sequence). The full variable domain, completed using reference TRBV7-9 and TRBJ2-1, is DTGVSQNPRHKITKRGQNVTFRCDPISEHNRLYWYRQTLGQGPEFLTYFQNEAQLEKSRLLSDRFSAERPKGSFSTLEIQRTEQGDSAMYLCASNPSTSGGAYNEQFFGPGTRLTVL.

The CDR3 protein is CASSAGTPSLYEQYF. CDR3 coding DNA: TGTGCCAGTAGCGCCGGGACACCTAGCCTCTACGAGCAGTACTTC. The V and J genes are TRBV19 and TRBJ2-7, with a possible D match to TRBD1 (6 bases). CDR1 and CDR2 from the germline V gene are LNHDA and SQIVND (reference sequence). The CDR3 has 15 amino acids. V dropped 6 bases and J dropped 3 bases, with 18 bases sitting between them.